The sequence of this T cell receptor (beta chain) was determined in a study of monozygotic twins with inflammatory bowel disease. Broader study findings: IBD patients had lower TCRbeta diversity (inverse Simpson) than healthy co-twins.

Germline CDR1 and CDR2: MNHNS and SASEGT. This CDR3 comprises 15 residues. Total RNA from whole blood was isolated with no T cell sorting. TCRdb reprocessed the 5' RACE reads, keeping one entry per CDR3 protein, no DNA. This sample contains 350,000 to 550,000 distinct CDR3 sequences. Comment on this clonotype: Its cognate antigen is unknown.

The J gene is TRBJ1-5, the V gene TRBV6-1; TCRdb picks TRBD1, but there is no DNA to check that call. The sample comprised blood. The sequence came from a human donor with ulcerative colitis or Crohn's disease, or a healthy co-twin of an affected twin (not recorded which). The CDR3 spells CASSENRGGNQPQHF.